Shown below are 27 T cell receptor beta chains from a single sample sequenced in a study of T cells in Graves' hyperthyroidism and ophthalmopathy. Amplification of TCR beta CDR3 regions used RNA as the template. The HTBI primer set served for first-round RT-PCR of the TCR CDR3. TCRdb reprocessed the multiplex PCR reads with MiXCR, giving one entry per CDR3 protein. The table includes 500,000 to 800,000 distinct CDR3 sequences, roughly 46% detected once. The sequencing sample was made of peripheral blood or thyroid tissue (not recorded which). The receptors come from an adult man with Graves' disease, either hyperthyroidism or ophthalmopathy (not recorded which).

V is TRBV7-2 and J is TRBJ2-6, with a weak D call TRBD2 (5 bases). Trimming stripped 4 bases from V and 0 bases from J, with 22 bases between. CDR1 and CDR2 (germline): SGHTA, FQGNSA. The CDR3 consists of 20 residues. The CDR3 sequence: CASSWRDRLAHPSGANVLTF. Written as DNA, the CDR3 is TGTGCCAGCAGCTGGAGAGATCGGCTAGCCCATCCCTCTGGGGCCAACGTCCTGACTTTC. The full variable domain, completed using reference TRBV7-2 and TRBJ2-6, is GAGVSQSPSNKVTEKGKDVELRCDPISGHTALYWYRQSLGQGLEFLIYFQGNSAPDKSGLPSDRFSAERTGGSVSTLTIQRTQQEDSAVYLCASSWRDRLAHPSGANVLTFGAGSRLTVL.

This clonotype was picked up a small number of times. This chain links TRBV5-6 with TRBJ1-5, with TRBD1 matching 7 bases. The CDR3 is 16 amino acids. Germline values: CDR1 SGHDT, CDR2 YYEEEE. The V segment lost 3 bases and the J segment 3 bases; nucleotides outside the gene matches: 9. The CDR3 region has the DNA TGTGCCAGCAGCTCCCTTGGACAGGAGCCCAATCAGCCCCAGCATTTT. Protein product: CASSSLGQEPNQPQHF.

Notes on this clonotype: A much more abundant neighbour one base away suggests this may be a read error. The gene calls are TRBV15 and TRBJ2-5; D is undetermined. Germline V CDR1 and CDR2: LNHNV, YYDKDF (reference sequence). This CDR3 contains 13 residues. The chain's CDR3 is CAASRGLQETQYF. The CDR3 nucleotides read TGTGCCGCCAGCAGAGGATTGCAAGAGACCCAGTACTTC. Full variable domain (rest looked up from reference TRBV15 and TRBJ2-5): DAMVIQNPRYQVTQFGKPVTLSCSQTLNHNVMYWYQQKSSQAPKLLFHYYDKDFNNEADTPDNFQSRRPNTSFCFLDIRSPGLGDTAMYLCAASRGLQETQYFGPGTRLLVL.

As concerns this clonotype: A clone one base away is much larger, so this may be a read error. The chain recombines TRBV7-8 with TRBJ1-6; 7 bases fit TRBD1. Germline trimming cut 5 bases from V and 9 bases from J; bases unmatched to any gene: 7. This CDR3 spans 14 amino acids. Germline CDR1 is SGHVS and CDR2 is FQNEAQ. As DNA, the CDR3 is TGTGCCAGCAGCGCCGGACAGGAGCTTTCACCCCTCCACTTT. Protein sequence: CASSAGQELSPLHF. Full variable domain (outside the CDR3, taken from reference TRBV7-8 and TRBJ1-6): GAGVSQSPRYKVAKRGQDVALRCDPISGHVSLFWYQQALGQGPEFLTYFQNEAQLDKSGLPSDRFFAERPEGSVSTLKIQRTQQEDSAVYLCASSAGQELSPLHFGNGTRLTVT.

V and J are TRBV10-3 and TRBJ2-5; 8 nucleotides align to TRBD2. With 5 bases clipped from V and 5 bases from J, the junction kept 16 bases outside the gene matches. Germline V lookup: CDR1 ENHRY, CDR2 SYGVKD. The CDR3 spans 17 residues. The CDR3 DNA reads as TGTGCCATCAGTTCTCTCGTTGCGGGAGGAGGCAGGGAGACCCAGTACTTC. Translation: CAISSLVAGGGRETQYF.

The V gene is TRBV7-9, the J gene TRBJ2-5, with D perhaps assigned TRBD1 or TRBD2 (6 bases each). In germline, CDR1 is SEHNR, CDR2 FQNEAQ (reference sequence). This CDR3 comprises 14 residues. Trimming removed 2 bases from V and 5 bases from J, with 12 bases in between. DNA for the CDR3: TGTGCCAGCAGCTTATTCGGGGGCGCGGAGACCCAGTACTTC. The encoded protein is CASSLFGGAETQYF. The full variable domain, rest sourced from reference TRBV7-9 and TRBJ2-5, is DTGVSQNPRHKITKRGQNVTFRCDPISEHNRLYWYRQTLGQGPEFLTYFQNEAQLEKSRLLSDRFSAERPKGSFSTLEIQRTEQGDSAMYLCASSLFGGAETQYFGPGTRLLVL.

The chain uses TRBV24-1 and TRBJ2-2, with 10 bases fitting TRBD2. Germline V CDR1 and CDR2: KGHDR, SFDVKD. The CDR3 runs to 15 residues. V trimming: 7 bases; J trimming: 2 bases; junction bases outside the gene matches: 3. CDR3: CATSLAGDNTGELFF. The CDR3 DNA reads as TGTGCCACCAGCCTAGCGGGGGATAACACCGGGGAGCTGTTTTTT.

The gene calls are TRBV2 and TRBJ2-3, with 10 bases that match TRBD2. The V gene end was trimmed by 5 bases and the J gene end by 0 bases; junction bases not matched to a gene: 2. This CDR3 contains 15 residues. Germline V gene lookup returns CDR1 SNHLY and CDR2 FYNNEI. CDR3 bases: TGTGCCAGCAGTCTAGCGGGAGCGAGCACAGATACGCAGTATTTT. Protein: CASSLAGASTDTQYF.

This sequence joins TRBV5-6 and TRBJ1-3; 7 bases agree with TRBD1. This CDR3 contains 16 residues. The V and J ends lost 3 bases and 2 bases, in that order; junction bases with no gene match: 8. Looked up from germline, CDR1 is SGHDT and CDR2 is YYEEEE. The CDR3 sequence is CASSWNRGKTGNTIYF. The CDR3 DNA is TGTGCCAGCAGCTGGAACAGGGGAAAGACTGGAAACACCATATATTTT.

The chain employs TRBV10-2 and TRBJ1-4; D call uncertain. CDR3 length equals 17 residues. In germline, CDR1 is WSHSY, CDR2 SAAADI. The ends were cut back, 3 bases at V and 6 bases at J, with 20 bases in the middle. The CDR3 nucleotides read TGCGCCAGCAGTGATGGGCAGCTCATGAACACATATGAAAAACTGTTTTTT. It specifies CASSDGQLMNTYEKLFF.

The rearrangement uses TRBV7-4 and TRBJ1-6; D unclear. V was cut by 5 bases and J by 6 bases, with 20 bases left in between. The CDR3 covers 17 residues. Germline values: CDR1 SGHVT, CDR2 SQSDAQ. The CDR3 region is CASSVATGPDVNSPLHF. CDR3 DNA sequence: TGTGCCAGCAGCGTTGCTACCGGGCCCGACGTTAATTCACCCCTCCACTTT.

This clonotype has ten or more counts. The chain has TRBV20-1 and TRBJ2-7; no reliable D call. Trimming removed 4 bases at V and 0 bases at J, with 10 bases between. CDR3 length equals 13 residues. CDR1 is DFQATT, CDR2 SNEGSKA, per germline (reference sequence). CDR3 residues: CSAKSPHSYEQYF. The CDR3 DNA reads TGCAGTGCTAAGTCTCCCCACTCCTACGAGCAGTACTTC.

This clonotype was picked up a small number of times. The rearrangement uses TRBV9 and TRBJ1-2; D not certain. CDR1 and CDR2 (germline): SGDLS, YYNGEE. The V end was cut by 5 bases, the J end by 0 bases, with 20 bases between. This CDR3 is 17 amino acids long. The CDR3, as DNA: TGTGCCAGCAGTGAAAAATTGCCCTTGCTAGCTAACTATGGCTACACCTTC. Its translation: CASSEKLPLLANYGYTF.

The gene calls are TRBV7-9 and TRBJ2-5; the D gene is possibly TRBD1 (5 bases). The CDR3 is made up of 14 amino acids. CDR1 and CDR2 from the germline V gene are SEHNR and FQNEAQ (reference sequence). V lost 2 bases, J lost 5 bases, and 12 bases lay in between. The CDR3 loop is CASSLPTVSETQYF. The CDR3 DNA follows: TGTGCCAGCAGCTTACCGACAGTGTCTGAGACCCAGTACTTC.

The chain uses TRBV20-1 and TRBJ2-7; unclear D gene. CDR3 length: 14 residues. V was pared by 0 bases and J by 2 bases, with 11 bases between. Germline V CDR1 and CDR2: DFQATT, SNEGSKA (reference sequence). CDR3 bases: TGCAGTGCTAGAGATGGTCAGAGGCCCTACGAGCAGTACTTC. Translating it yields CSARDGQRPYEQYF.

A note on this clonotype: A read error may explain this, as a much larger clone is one base away. The chain carries TRBV24-1 and TRBJ1-5, with D tentatively TRBD1 (5 bases). Germline CDR1 is KGHDR and CDR2 is SFDVKD. Trimming took off 4 bases at V and 6 bases at J, with 9 bases between the two ends. The CDR3 extends over 13 amino acids. DNA of the CDR3: TGTGCCACCAGTGAAGCAGGGTCTCAGCCCCAGCATTTT. It encodes CATSEAGSQPQHF.

V usage is TRBV10-3 and J usage is TRBJ1-1; D is unclear. Germline CDR1 ENHRY, CDR2 SYGVKD. The CDR3 spans 14 residues. V was trimmed by 4 bases and J by 1 base, leaving 10 bases between them. CDR3 nucleotide sequence: TGTGCCATCAGTGCAGCGGCAGAGAACACTGAAGCTTTCTTT. Its protein is CAISAAAENTEAFF.

This chain joins TRBV7-8 and TRBJ1-2; 8 nucleotides line up with TRBD1. CDR3 length equals 16 residues. The trim removed 5 bases at V and 3 bases at J, leaving 11 bases unmatched. The germline CDR1 and CDR2 sequences are SGHVS and FQNEAQ. The CDR3 loop reads CASSPDRGQIDYGYTF. The CDR3 DNA reads as TGTGCCAGCAGCCCCGACAGGGGCCAGATTGACTATGGCTACACCTTC.

This chain links TRBV2 with TRBJ1-1; D gene unclear. Trimming removed 3 bases from V and 1 base from J, with 9 bases in between. This CDR3 is built from 14 residues. Per the germline V gene, CDR1 is SNHLY and CDR2 is FYNNEI. The CDR3 nucleotides are TGTGCCAGCAGTGATCGGTCACAGAACACTGAAGCTTTCTTT. Translating gives CASSDRSQNTEAFF.

The chain combines TRBV15 with TRBJ1-1; D is unclear. The V gene's germline CDR1 is LNHNV and CDR2 YYDKDF (reference sequence). Trimming cost V 11 bases and J 6 bases, with 10 bases left between them. CDR3 size: 10 residues. The CDR3 sequence is CAWSGSEAFF. DNA of the CDR3: TGTGCCTGGAGTGGCTCTGAAGCTTTCTTT.

The chain carries TRBV10-3 and TRBJ1-2, with D hard to call. The CDR3 sequence is 18 residues long. From germline, CDR1 is ENHRY and CDR2 SYGVKD. The ends were cut back, 2 bases at V and 5 bases at J, with 24 bases in the middle. In DNA form, the CDR3 reads TGTGCCATCAGTGAGCCTGGACCGGGTCCCATCGATAAATATGGCTACACCTTC. It encodes CAISEPGPGPIDKYGYTF.

Here the CDR3 reads CSASGRVNEQYF. The CDR3 DNA follows: TGCAGTGCTAGCGGGAGAGTCAACGAGCAGTACTTC. The gene calls are TRBV20-1 and TRBJ2-7; tentative D call: TRBD2 (6 bases). The CDR3 covers 12 residues. CDR1 DFQATT and CDR2 SNEGSKA come from the germline V gene (reference sequence). With 3 bases removed from V and 5 bases from J, the gap between germline ends came to 11 bases.

Concerning this clonotype: The CDR3 does not end in the conserved phenylalanine or tryptophan, so this is likely a read error. V is TRBV2 and J is TRBJ1-1, with unresolved D. Trimming took off 1 base at V and 1 base at J, with 10 bases between the two ends. The CDR3 is 15 amino acids. Germline lookup yields CDR1 SNHLY and CDR2 FYNNEI. The CDR3 DNA reads as TGTGCCAGCAGTGAAGTTATGCGCCCGAACACTGAAGCTTTCCTT. Translating it yields CASSEVMRPNTEAFL.

The J gene is TRBJ1-1, the V gene TRBV25-1; 9 bases agree with TRBD1. V lost 6 bases and J lost 10; bases outside the gene matches: 3. The V gene's germline CDR1 is MGHDK and CDR2 SYGVNS. The CDR3 consists of 11 residues. This CDR3 is CASRTGGRAFF. The CDR3 DNA reads TGTGCCAGCAGAACAGGGGGCCGAGCTTTCTTT. Looking up the rest from reference TRBV25-1 and TRBJ1-1 gives the full variable domain: EADIYQTPRYLVIGTGKKITLECSQTMGHDKMYWYQQDPGMELHLIHYSYGVNSTEKGDLSSESTVSRIRTEHFPLTLESARPSHTSQYLCASRTGGRAFFGQGTRLTVV.

This clonotype was seen ten or more times. V is TRBV12-3 or TRBV12-4 and J is TRBJ1-2; tentative D call: TRBD1 (5 bases). The CDR3 totals 13 residues. The V end lost 2 bases, the J end lost 4 bases, and 8 bases lay between the germline ends. Written as DNA, the CDR3 is TGTGCCAGCAGTTTAAGGAGGGGCTATGGCTACACCTTC. Its translation: CASSLRRGYGYTF.

Remarks on this clonotype: This may come from a read error, since a much larger clone is one base off. J is TRBJ2-2 and V is TRBV24-1; 9 nucleotides agree with TRBD2. The CDR3 length is 15 residues. The germline V gene encodes CDR1 KGHDR and CDR2 SFDVKD. For the CDR3, the DNA is TGTGCCACCAGTGGTAGCGGGGGTCGCACCGAGGAGCTGTTTTTT. Amino acids: CATSGSGGRTEELFF.

In this sample, this clonotype turned up a few times. V gene TRBV12-3 or TRBV12-4 combines with J gene TRBJ1-5; D is undetermined. This CDR3 comprises 17 residues. The ends were cut back, 1 base at V and 0 bases at J, with 13 bases in the middle. The DNA of the CDR3 is TGTGCCAGCAGTTTAGTACACGGCCTGAATAGCAATCAGCCCCAGCATTTT. This codes for CASSLVHGLNSNQPQHF.